This T cell receptor beta chain was found in a study of shared clonotypes between healthy human individuals (TCRdb year 2020). General notes on the study: Two women and a few men aged 18 to 49 years were included in the cohort. Between about 0.94 and 8.9 billion PBMCs per donor were obtained by leukapheresis. Blood TCR repertoires of roughly five healthy adults were deeply sequenced to estimate repertoire size and the extent of clonotype sharing between individuals. Different laboratories and diverse techniques were used to prepare libraries and sequence TCR repertoires, to increase sequencing depth and limit assay-specific biases.

Findings and caveats that apply to the study as a whole: The genetic and exposure-history diversity represented was limited by the small number of donors. Pairwise subsampling led to the expectation that sequencing depth would affect the degree of clonotype sharing among donors. Sampling was limited to blood, and TCR repertoires in tissue likely differ from TCR repertoires in blood.

Using the deep immunoSEQ assay, TCR CDR3 regions were amplified from genomic DNA by multiplex PCR. For each cell subset, the extracted genomic DNA was distributed evenly across all wells of several immunoSEQ 96-well plates, and each plate served as one replicate. Each replicate PCR for unsorted PBMC received roughly 0.3 ug genomic DNA, equal to about 30,000 T cell genomes. Ten immunoSEQ deep assay plates were used to sequence the unsorted PBMC genomic DNA. Purified libraries were quantified with a Qubit 3.0 fluorometer, sized on a Bioanalyzer 2100, and re-quantified with the KAPA Library Quantification kit. Each immunoSEQ 96-well plate was sequenced on its own single-read 150-cycle Illumina NextSeq 550 flow cell. Under the source paper's analysis protocol: Because the immunoSEQ output included only junctional sequences and no quality scores, the filtering could not be the same as the filtering used for full-length reads. Sequences were annotated with PyIR, a Python wrapper for IgBLAST v1.9, and V/J genes and CDR3 were assigned using IMGT germline references. Reads with weak V/J assignments (E-value above 1e-6), missing CDR3, stop codons, out-of-frame junctions, or ambiguous translated residues were removed. A V3J clonotype was defined by an identical inferred V gene, J gene, and CDR3 amino acid sequence. To compute the percentage overlap between repertoires, the number of shared unique clonotypes was divided by the size of the smaller repertoire. RTK rarefaction, the Chao1 estimator, and Recon v2.1 estimates of unobserved clonotypes were used to assess repertoire richness. The table was pulled from immuneACCESS by TCRdb, which kept in-frame rearrangements only. Such tables lose some clones; where checked, under half of the loss comes from unresolved V genes, and the rest has no known cause. D and trimming come from the DNA, and the V and J calls and clone size come from that table. This sample is represented by about half a million clones; over 75% of them were singletons. In total, the top ten clones hold approximately 11% of the sample.

The donors were healthy, HIV-negative adults with no recently reported acute infections or vaccinations. Every donor was a Caucasian adult residing in Nashville, Tennessee, USA. For unsorted samples, some 87 million PBMCs were counted, and genomic DNA was extracted using the QIAamp DNA Blood Mini kit. Blood was collected by leukapheresis, and PBMCs were isolated by Ficoll-Histopaque density gradient centrifugation and then cryopreserved in liquid nitrogen vapor phase. Ends trimmed: V by 3 bases, J by 7 bases; bases unmatched to a gene: 9. In the germline V gene, CDR1 corresponds to KGHSH and CDR2 to LQKENI. Counted from cysteine to phenylalanine, this CDR3 has 15 amino acids. The only DNA kept is the CDR3, 45 bases in frame from the first base. This clone was counted ten times or more. No antigen is known for it. No qualities accompany the bases; no much larger clone lies one base away. Other DNA sequences in this sample translate to the same CDR3.

The receptor was isolated from a middle-aged woman in good health. Some clones in this sample may be carry-over from other donors' samples. The sample comprised PBMCs. The sequence links TRBV18 to TRBJ2-7, and TRBD2 aligns with 10 junction nucleotides. The DNA sequence is TGTGCCAGCTCACCCAACAGACTAGCGGGCGCGGAGCAGTACTTC. Its translation is CASSPNRLAGAEQYF.